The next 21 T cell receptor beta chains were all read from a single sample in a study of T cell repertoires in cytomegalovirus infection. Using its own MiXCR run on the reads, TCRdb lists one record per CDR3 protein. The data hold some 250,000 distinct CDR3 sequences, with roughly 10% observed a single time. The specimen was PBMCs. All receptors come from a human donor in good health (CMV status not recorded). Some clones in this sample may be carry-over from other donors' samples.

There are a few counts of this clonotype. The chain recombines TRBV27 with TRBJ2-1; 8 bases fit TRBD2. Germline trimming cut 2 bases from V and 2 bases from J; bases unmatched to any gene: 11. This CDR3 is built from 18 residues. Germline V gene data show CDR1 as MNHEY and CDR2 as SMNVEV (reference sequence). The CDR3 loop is CASSLRVNSGIPYNEQFF. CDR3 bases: TGTGCCAGCAGTTTACGGGTTAATAGCGGGATCCCCTACAATGAGCAGTTCTTC.

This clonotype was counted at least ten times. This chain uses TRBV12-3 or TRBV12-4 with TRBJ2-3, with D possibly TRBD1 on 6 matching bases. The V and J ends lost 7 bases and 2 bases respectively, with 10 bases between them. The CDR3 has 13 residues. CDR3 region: CASNRQATDTQYF. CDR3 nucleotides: TGTGCCAGCAACCGACAGGCCACAGATACGCAGTATTTT.

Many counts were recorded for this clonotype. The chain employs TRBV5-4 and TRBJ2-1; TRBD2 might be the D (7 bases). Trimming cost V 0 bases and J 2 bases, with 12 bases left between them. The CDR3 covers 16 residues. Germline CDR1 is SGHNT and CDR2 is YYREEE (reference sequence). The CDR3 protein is CASSLGGGPTYNEQFF. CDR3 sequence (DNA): TGTGCCAGCAGCTTGGGCGGGGGCCCTACCTACAATGAGCAGTTCTTC.

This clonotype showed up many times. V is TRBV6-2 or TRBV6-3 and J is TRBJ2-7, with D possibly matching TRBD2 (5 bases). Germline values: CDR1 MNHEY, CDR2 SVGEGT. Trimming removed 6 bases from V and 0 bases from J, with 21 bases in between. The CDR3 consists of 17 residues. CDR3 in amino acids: CASRRSSGTVASYEQYF. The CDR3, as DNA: TGTGCCAGCAGGAGGTCCAGCGGAACTGTTGCCTCCTACGAGCAGTACTTC.

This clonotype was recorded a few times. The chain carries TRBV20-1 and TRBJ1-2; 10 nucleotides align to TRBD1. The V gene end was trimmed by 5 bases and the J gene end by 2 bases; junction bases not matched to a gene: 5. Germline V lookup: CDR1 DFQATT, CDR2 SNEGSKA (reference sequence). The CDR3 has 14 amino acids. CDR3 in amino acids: CSAADRGRNYGYTF. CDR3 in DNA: TGCAGTGCTGCAGACAGGGGGCGAAACTATGGCTACACCTTC.

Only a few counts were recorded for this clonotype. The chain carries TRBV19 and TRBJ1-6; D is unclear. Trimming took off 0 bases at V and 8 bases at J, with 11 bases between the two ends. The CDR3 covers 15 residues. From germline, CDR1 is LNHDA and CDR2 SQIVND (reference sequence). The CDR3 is CASSIDLTGYSPLHF. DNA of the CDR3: TGTGCCAGTAGTATAGATTTGACGGGCTATTCACCCCTCCACTTT.

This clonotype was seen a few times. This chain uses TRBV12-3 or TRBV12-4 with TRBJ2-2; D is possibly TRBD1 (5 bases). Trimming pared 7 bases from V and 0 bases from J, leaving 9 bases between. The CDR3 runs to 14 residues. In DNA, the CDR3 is TGTGCCAGCAACAGGAACGCGAACACCGGGGAGCTGTTTTTT. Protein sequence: CASNRNANTGELFF.

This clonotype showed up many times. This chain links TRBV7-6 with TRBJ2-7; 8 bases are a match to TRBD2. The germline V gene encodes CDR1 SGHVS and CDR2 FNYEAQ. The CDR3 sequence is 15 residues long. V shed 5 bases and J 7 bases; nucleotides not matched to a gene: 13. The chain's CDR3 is CASSGGLREEQEQYF. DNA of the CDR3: TGTGCCAGCAGCGGCGGGTTGCGGGAGGAACAAGAGCAGTACTTC.

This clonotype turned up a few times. The CDR3 region has the DNA TGTGCCAGTAGTATTGGGCAGGTCGGATACGAGCAGTACTTC. Its translation is CASSIGQVGYEQYF. V usage is TRBV19 and J usage is TRBJ2-7; D unclear. Trimming pared 3 bases from V and 4 bases from J, leaving 13 bases between. The CDR3 is 14 amino acids. Germline values: CDR1 LNHDA, CDR2 SQIVND (reference sequence).

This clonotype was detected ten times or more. CDR3 sequence reads: CASSPFEGVGYGYTF. The CDR3 DNA sequence: TGTGCCAGCAGCCCTTTTGAGGGGGTCGGGTATGGCTACACCTTC. The chain uses TRBV28 and TRBJ1-2, with a weak D call TRBD1 (6 bases). The length of the CDR3 is 15 residues. Per germline, CDR1 MDHEN and CDR2 SYDVKM. The V end was cut by 6 bases, the J end by 5 bases, with 19 bases between.

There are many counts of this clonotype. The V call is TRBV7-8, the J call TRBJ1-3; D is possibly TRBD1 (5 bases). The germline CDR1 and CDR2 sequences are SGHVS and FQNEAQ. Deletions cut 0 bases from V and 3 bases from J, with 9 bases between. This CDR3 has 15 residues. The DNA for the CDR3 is TGTGCCAGCAGCTTAGCTCAGGGCGGTGGAAACACCATATATTTT. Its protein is CASSLAQGGGNTIYF.

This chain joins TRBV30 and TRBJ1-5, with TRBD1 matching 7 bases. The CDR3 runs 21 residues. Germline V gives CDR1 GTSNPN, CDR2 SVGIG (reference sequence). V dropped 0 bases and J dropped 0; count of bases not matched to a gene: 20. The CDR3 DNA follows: TGTGCCTGGAGTGTCTCGGAGAGGGACAGCCAATTTGGGTATAGCAATCAGCCCCAGCATTTT. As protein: CAWSVSERDSQFGYSNQPQHF. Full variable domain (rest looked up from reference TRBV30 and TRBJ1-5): SQTIHQWPATLVQPVGSPLSLECTVEGTSNPNLYWYRQAAGRGLQLLFYSVGIGQISSEVPQNLSASRPQDRQFILSSKKLLLSDSGFYLCAWSVSERDSQFGYSNQPQHFGDGTRLSIL.

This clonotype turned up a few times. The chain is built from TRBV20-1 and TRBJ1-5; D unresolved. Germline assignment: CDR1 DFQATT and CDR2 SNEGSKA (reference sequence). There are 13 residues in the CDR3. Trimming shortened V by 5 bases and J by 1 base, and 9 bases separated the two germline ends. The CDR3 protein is CSALFDSNQPQHF. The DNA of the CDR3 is TGCAGTGCTCTCTTCGACAGCAATCAGCCCCAGCATTTT.

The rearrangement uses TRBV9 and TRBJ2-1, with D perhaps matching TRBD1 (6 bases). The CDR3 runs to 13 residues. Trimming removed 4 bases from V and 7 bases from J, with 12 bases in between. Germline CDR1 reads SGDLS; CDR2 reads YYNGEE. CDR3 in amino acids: CASSYMDRNEQFF. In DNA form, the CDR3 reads TGTGCCAGCAGCTATATGGACAGAAATGAGCAGTTCTTC.

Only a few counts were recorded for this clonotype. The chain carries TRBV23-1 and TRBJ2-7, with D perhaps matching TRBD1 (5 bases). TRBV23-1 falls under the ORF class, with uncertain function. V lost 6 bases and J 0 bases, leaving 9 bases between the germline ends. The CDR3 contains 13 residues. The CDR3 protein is CASRSGPSYEQYF. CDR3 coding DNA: TGCGCCAGCAGGTCAGGGCCCTCCTACGAGCAGTACTTC.

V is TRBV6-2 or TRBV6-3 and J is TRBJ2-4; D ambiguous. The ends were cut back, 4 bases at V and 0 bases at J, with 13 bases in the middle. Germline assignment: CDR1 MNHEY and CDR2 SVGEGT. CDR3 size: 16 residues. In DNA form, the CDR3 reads TGTGCCAGCAGTTTTCGCAGAGCACCAGCCAAAAACATTCAGTACTTC. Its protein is CASSFRRAPAKNIQYF.

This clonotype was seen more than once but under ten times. CDR3 sequence reads: CASSLNRDGNSPLHF. The CDR3 bases are TGTGCCAGCAGCTTGAACCGGGACGGTAATTCACCCCTCCACTTT. The chain joins TRBV6-2 or TRBV6-3 to TRBJ1-6; a weak D match, TRBD1 (5 bases). CDR1 is MNHEY, CDR2 SVGEGT, per germline. V lost 6 bases and J lost 6, with 15 bases in between. CDR3 length: 15 residues.

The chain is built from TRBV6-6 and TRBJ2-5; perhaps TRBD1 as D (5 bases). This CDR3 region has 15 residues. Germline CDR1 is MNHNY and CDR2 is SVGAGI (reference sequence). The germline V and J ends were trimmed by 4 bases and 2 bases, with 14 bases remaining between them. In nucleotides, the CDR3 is TGTGCCAGCAGTTCTCTGGACATTCTACAAGAGACCCAGTACTTC. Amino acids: CASSSLDILQETQYF.

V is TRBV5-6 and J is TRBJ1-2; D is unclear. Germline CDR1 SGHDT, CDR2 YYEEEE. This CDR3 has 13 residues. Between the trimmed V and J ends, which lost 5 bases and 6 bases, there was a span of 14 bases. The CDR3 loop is CASRPTRSDGYTF. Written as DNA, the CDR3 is TGTGCCAGCAGGCCCACCAGGAGCGATGGCTACACCTTC.

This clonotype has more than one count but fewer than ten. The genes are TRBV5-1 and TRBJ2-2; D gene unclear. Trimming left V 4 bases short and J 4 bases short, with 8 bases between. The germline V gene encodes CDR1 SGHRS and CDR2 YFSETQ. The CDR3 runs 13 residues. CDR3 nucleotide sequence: TGCGCCAGCAGCCCCGTCCTCACCGGGGAGCTGTTTTTT. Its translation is CASSPVLTGELFF.

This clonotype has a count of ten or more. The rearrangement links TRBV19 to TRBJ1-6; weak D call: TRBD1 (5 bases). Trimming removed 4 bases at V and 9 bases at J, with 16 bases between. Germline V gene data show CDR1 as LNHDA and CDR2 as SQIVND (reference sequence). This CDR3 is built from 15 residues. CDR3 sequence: CASSSRQRGVSPLHF. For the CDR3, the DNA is TGTGCCAGTAGTAGTAGACAGCGGGGAGTTTCACCCCTCCACTTT.